This T cell receptor (beta chain) was profiled in a study of blood T cell repertoires in COVID-19 (dated by TCRdb to 2018 to 2021). About the investigation overall: Samples covering the acute and convalescent phases of COVID-19 were provided by collaborators in the United States, Italy and Spain. The dataset comprised deeply sampled blood TCRbeta repertoires from subjects exposed to, actively infected with, or recovered from COVID-19. The repertoires were released in a freely available public database intended as a resource for research on the immune response to SARS-CoV-2. The prospective study material was composed of cDNA or gDNA derived from T cells, B-cell-depleted T cells, or PBMCs. Where available, HLA class I and class II types were taken from metadata supplied by the sample provider and were not determined by assay-based typing. The samples were drawn from the first 160 participants of the ongoing ImmuneRACE study and from 1,254 subjects provided by 6 global collaborators. Sample metadata almost always included a de-identified subject ID, COVID-19 status, age in years and sex.

Beyond this particular receptor, the publication reports: The amount of clinical and demographic metadata varied by source and participant and was provided uncurated.

V loses 1 base, J loses 2 bases, and the germline ends lie 7 bases apart. From the cysteine through the phenylalanine, the CDR3 covers 14 amino acids. The sequence is cut down to CDR3 DNA, 42 bases in frame from base 1. Looking up the germline V gene (reference sequence) yields CDR1 SGHAT and CDR2 FQDESV. Each collaborating institution followed its own protocols to collect whole blood in K2EDTA tubes. For TCRbeta analysis, collaborators shipped samples as frozen whole blood, isolated PBMCs, or DNA extracted from either of those sample types. The immunoSEQ Assay, a bias-controlled multiplex PCR, was used to amplify TCRbeta CDR3 regions from genomic DNA. The authors' pipeline ran thus. The number of nucleated cells in each sample was estimated by amplification of reference gene primers within the assay. Sequence reads were collapsed and filtered to measure the absolute abundance of every unique TCRbeta CDR3 rearrangement. Productive Simpson clonality was computed per sample as the square root of Simpson's diversity index over productive rearrangements. TCRdb provides this immuneACCESS table in a form limited to in-frame rearrangements. Some clones are lacking; in checked studies, under half of them reflect an unresolved V gene, and why the rest are absent is not known. Clonal size and the V and J genes are those of that table, whereas D and trimming came from the DNA. This sample is represented by 300,000 to 400,000 clones; about 87% of them were singletons. The top ten hold about 2.9% of the sample.

For this clone: The clone's antigen remains unknown. Qualities for individual bases were not recorded, and no much larger clone is one base off.

Source material: peripheral blood. The TCR sequence derives from a human donor in a cohort sampled during active COVID-19. The chain is assembled from TRBV11-1 and TRBJ2-3; TRBD1 is possibly the D segment (6 matching bases). The nucleotide sequence reads TGTGCCAGCAGCTTAGACAGGGTCACAGATACGCAGTATTTT. The encoded protein is CASSLDRVTDTQYF.